The 17 T cell receptor beta chains below all came from one sample that was sequenced in a study of tumor and adjacent non-tumor tissue in lung cancer. TCRbeta libraries were built with three rounds of nested PCR, modified from ARM-PCR. TCRdb reprocessed the multiplex PCR reads via MiXCR and lists one record per CDR3 protein. The sample includes about 80,000 distinct CDR3 sequences, around 70% of them seen just once. RNA was extracted from bulk tissue without any cell sorting. Source material: lung tumor tissue. These receptors were collected from a woman in her 70s with non-small cell lung cancer.

This clonotype showed up many times. This sequence joins TRBV28 and TRBJ2-1; D is uncertain. The CDR3 runs 12 residues. The ends were cut back, 8 bases at V and 5 bases at J, with 10 bases in the middle. Germline lookup yields CDR1 MDHEN and CDR2 SYDVKM. CDR3 in DNA: TGTGCCAGCTACACTGGTGACAATGAGCAGTTCTTC. Translating gives CASYTGDNEQFF.

A note on this clonotype: At one end, the junction sequence differs from germline, possibly due to a read error. The rearrangement uses TRBV6-5 and TRBJ2-3; 8 bases are a match to TRBD1. The CDR3 runs to 13 residues. Germline values: CDR1 MNHEY, CDR2 SVGAGI. Here the CDR3 DNA reads TGTGCCGCCAGGGACAGGAGCACAGAAACGCAGTACTTT. Protein sequence: CAARDRSTETQYF.

The sample holds many counts of this clonotype. J is TRBJ2-5 and V is TRBV28, with 8 bases matching TRBD1. Germline-derived CDR1 and CDR2 are MDHEN and SYDVKM. V was clipped by 9 bases and J by 7 bases; unmatched bases: 10. CDR3 length: 13 amino acids. The CDR3 bases are TGTGCCAGTTCCCGGGACAGGTGGGGGACCCAGTACTTC. Protein sequence: CASSRDRWGTQYF.

With regard to this clonotype: The final CDR3 position lacks the conserved phenylalanine or tryptophan, pointing to a likely read error. The rearrangement joins TRBV29-1 to TRBJ2-5; D could derive from TRBD1 or TRBD2 (6 bases each). CDR1 is SQVTM and CDR2 is ANQGSEA in the germline V gene. Trimming left V 2 bases short and J 9 bases short, with 19 bases between. This CDR3 contains 14 residues. The CDR3 DNA reads as TGCAGCGTTGAACGAGGGGGGAGAAGGGAGGCCCAGTACTCC. As protein: CSVERGGRREAQYS.

The chain is built from TRBV29-1 and TRBJ2-3; 9 positions agree with TRBD2. This CDR3 contains 15 residues. Germline CDR1 SQVTM, CDR2 ANQGSEA. The CDR3 DNA follows: TGCAGGGACCATCTAGCGGGACGAAGAAGAGATACGCAGTATTTT. Its translation: CRDHLAGRRRDTQYF.

V and J are TRBV11-1 and TRBJ2-5; TRBD2 matches at 12 bases. CDR1 and CDR2 from the germline V gene are SGHAT and FQDESV (reference sequence). The CDR3 spans 15 residues. Trimming removed 11 bases from V and 4 bases from J; junction bases left unmatched: 11. The CDR3 spells CAGTLTGLAGETQYF. The CDR3 DNA reads TGTGCCGGCACCCTCACGGGACTAGCGGGAGAGACCCAGTACTTC.

On this clonotype: A single base separates this from a much larger clone, so it may be a read error. This sequence joins TRBV28 and TRBJ2-5, with TRBD1 matching 7 bases. The junction had 9 bases not matched to a gene; V was cut back by 5 bases and J by 3 bases. Germline CDR1 MDHEN, CDR2 SYDVKM. This CDR3 is 15 amino acids long. The CDR3 coding sequence is TGTGCCAGCAGTGCCCCCATACAGGGGAAAGAGACCCAGTACTTC. Protein product: CASSAPIQGKETQYF.

Comment on this clonotype: Because the CDR3 is missing its conserved closing phenylalanine or tryptophan, this is likely a read error. It is unclear where the CDR3 begins or ends on the DNA, so no DNA is shown, and the CDR3 is as TCRdb lists it. V is TRBV6-6 and J is TRBJ2-2; the table's D call, TRBD1, was not checked against the DNA. Germline CDR1 is MNHNY and CDR2 is SVGAGI (reference sequence). The CDR3 totals 16 residues, both ends included. The CDR3 loop is CASSQGTGEGLGELLY.

A remark on this clonotype: Sequence at one end of the junction differs from germline and may be a read error. The V and J genes are TRBV6-5 and TRBJ2-2; possibly TRBD1 or TRBD2 for D (5 bases each). This CDR3 region has 12 residues. CDR1 and CDR2 from the germline V gene are MNHEY and SVGAGI. DNA for the CDR3: TGCGCCGGCAGTTGGGGACCCGGGGAGCTGTTTTTT. Protein product: CAGSWGPGELFF.

In the case of this clonotype: Mismatch with germline at one junction end may stem from a read error. The chain links TRBV12-3 or TRBV12-4 to TRBJ1-2; D is perhaps TRBD1 (6 bases). The CDR3 sequence is 15 residues long. The CDR3 coding sequence is TGTGCCAGCAATTTAGCTGGGACATTTAACTACGGCTACACCTTC. It is translated as CASNLAGTFNYGYTF.

The chain employs TRBV30 and TRBJ1-1, with D uncertain. There are 12 residues in the CDR3. With 4 bases removed from V and 3 bases from J, the gap between germline ends came to 9 bases. The germline V gene encodes CDR1 GTSNPN and CDR2 SVGIG (reference sequence). DNA for the CDR3: TGTGCCTGGACCCAGCCCTACACTGAAGCTTTCTTT. This codes for CAWTQPYTEAFF.

On this clonotype itself: At one end the junction does not follow the germline gene, possibly because of a read error. The genes are TRBV10-3 and TRBJ2-5; 10 bases line up with TRBD1. Germline-derived CDR1 and CDR2 are ENHRY and SYGVKD. This CDR3 comprises 14 residues. The CDR3 is CTIKGQGSQKTQYF. CDR3 nucleotides: TGTACCATCAAGGGACAGGGGTCTCAAAAGACCCAGTACTTC.

About this clonotype: Germline and junction disagree at one end, which may indicate a read error. The chain employs TRBV6-5 and TRBJ1-4, with D perhaps TRBD1 (6 bases). There are 14 residues in the CDR3. Germline CDR1 is MNHEY and CDR2 is SVGAGI. The DNA of the CDR3 is TGTGTCAGCAGGGGCGGAGCAACTAATGAAAAACTGTTTTTT. This gives the protein CVSRGGATNEKLFF.

This clonotype has ten or more counts. The V gene is TRBV28, the J gene TRBJ2-1; perhaps TRBD2 as D (6 bases). Germline CDR1 is MDHEN and CDR2 is SYDVKM. Deletions cut 6 bases from V and 0 bases from J, with 12 bases between. This CDR3 has 15 residues. CDR3 in DNA: TGTGCCAGCAGCCCGACTAGGGCCTCCTACAATGAGCAGTTCTTC. Protein sequence: CASSPTRASYNEQFF.

At least ten counts were recorded for this clonotype. The rearrangement joins TRBV29-1 to TRBJ2-3; no reliable D call. The V and J ends lost 0 bases and 8 bases respectively, with 15 bases between them. The CDR3 is made up of 14 amino acids. CDR1 is SQVTM and CDR2 is ANQGSEA in the germline V gene. CDR3 amino acids: CSVEDTGPWGTQYF. CDR3 nucleotide sequence: TGCAGCGTTGAAGATACGGGCCCCTGGGGTACGCAGTATTTT.

This clonotype was picked up a small number of times. V is TRBV7-6 and J is TRBJ2-3; 8 bases match TRBD2. Germline V gene data show CDR1 as SGHVS and CDR2 as FNYEAQ. The CDR3 runs to 14 residues. Germline trimming cut 5 bases from V and 7 bases from J; bases unmatched to any gene: 8. This CDR3 reads CASSSGRHRYTQYF. The CDR3 DNA is TGTGCCAGCAGCAGCGGGAGACACCGGTATACGCAGTATTTT.

CDR3: CSARDKAHCGYTF. The CDR3 nucleotides are TGCAGTGCTCGGGACAAGGCTCATTGTGGCTACACCTTC. The rearrangement links TRBV20-1 to TRBJ1-2; D is perhaps TRBD1 (6 bases). Trimming took 5 bases from V and 7 from J, leaving 17 bases between them. Per the germline V gene, CDR1 is DFQATT and CDR2 is SNEGSKA (reference sequence). This CDR3 is 13 amino acids long.